The next 19 T cell receptor beta chains were all read from a single sample in a study of shared clonotypes between healthy human individuals. Profiled with immunoSEQ multiplex PCR; TCRdb holds only in-frame clones, not every one. The profile shows 400,000 to 500,000 clones, about 82% of them singletons. What was sequenced was PBMCs. Receptors were obtained from a woman between 35 and 50 years old in good health. Some clones in this sample may be carry-over from other donors' samples.

This chain uses TRBV19 with TRBJ2-7, with D possibly being TRBD1 (6 bases). This CDR3 is 13 amino acids long. Germline CDR1 LNHDA, CDR2 SQIVND (reference sequence). V was clipped by 5 bases and J by 1 base, with 9 bases between them. The CDR3 sequence is CASSPGQSYEQYF. The CDR3 bases are TGTGCCAGTAGTCCCGGACAGTCCTACGAGCAGTACTTC.

The rearrangement links TRBV11-2 to TRBJ2-7; no definite D call. CDR3 size: 14 residues. Looked up from germline, CDR1 is SGHAT and CDR2 is FQNNGV. Trimming shortened V by 7 bases and J by 7 bases, and 20 bases separated the two germline ends. This chain's CDR3 is CASTQNLVYGEQYF. As DNA, the CDR3 is TGTGCCAGCACCCAGAACTTGGTATATGGGGAGCAGTACTTC.

The V gene is TRBV19, the J gene TRBJ2-3, with 7 bases that match TRBD2. V lost 1 base and J lost 3; bases outside the gene matches: 4. The CDR3 sequence is 15 residues long. Germline V lookup: CDR1 LNHDA, CDR2 SQIVND (reference sequence). Written as DNA, the CDR3 is TGTGCCAGTAGTATAGGTGCGGGAGAAACAGATACGCAGTATTTT. Amino acid sequence: CASSIGAGETDTQYF. The whole variable domain, remainder taken from reference TRBV19 and TRBJ2-3, is DGGITQSPKYLFRKEGQNVTLSCEQNLNHDAMYWYRQDPGQGLRLIYYSQIVNDFQKGDIAEGYSVSREKKESFPLTVTSAQKNPTAFYLCASSIGAGETDTQYFGPGTRLTVL.

J is TRBJ1-5 and V is TRBV18; 9 positions agree with TRBD1. After removal of 6 bases from V and 5 bases from J, the junction contained 11 bases not matched to a gene. Germline loops: CDR1 KGHSH, CDR2 LQKENI. CDR3 length: 16 amino acids. DNA of the CDR3: TGTGCCAGCTCGCGCAGCAGGACAGGGGCGGATCAGCCCCAGCATTTT. Translating gives CASSRSRTGADQPQHF.

The chain recombines TRBV10-3 with TRBJ2-7; TRBD2 is a possible D gene (6 bases). This CDR3 is built from 14 residues. Trimming took off 8 bases at V and 0 bases at J, with 14 bases between the two ends. Germline V CDR1 and CDR2: ENHRY, SYGVKD. In nucleotides, the CDR3 is TGTGCCATCCTCCGGGACTCATCCTCCTACGAGCAGTACTTC. Its translation: CAILRDSSSYEQYF.

The V gene is TRBV5-4, the J gene TRBJ2-7; 11 bases line up with TRBD2. The germline V gene has CDR1 SGHNT and CDR2 YYREEE (reference sequence). CDR3 length: 16 amino acids. Trimming took 4 bases from V and 5 from J; bases not matched to a gene: 11. Written as DNA, the CDR3 is TGTGCCAGCAGCCCCATTGGGATAGCGGGAGGGCACGAGCAGTACTTC. Its translation is CASSPIGIAGGHEQYF.

The chain uses TRBV30 and TRBJ2-5; TRBD2 is a possible D gene (6 bases). V lost 1 base and J 7 bases, leaving 19 bases between the germline ends. The CDR3 spans 15 residues. Germline lookup yields CDR1 GTSNPN and CDR2 SVGIG (reference sequence). CDR3 bases: TGTGCCTGGAGTGCCCCCGGGGCAGGGAGGACGACCCAGTACTTC. It specifies CAWSAPGAGRTTQYF.

Remarks on this clone: Other nucleotide sequences in the sample specify the same CDR3. The chain couples TRBV18 to TRBJ2-7, with no clear D. Germline lookup yields CDR1 KGHSH and CDR2 LQKENI. V lost 0 bases to trimming and J lost 0 bases, with 9 bases between them. CDR3 length: 15 residues. This chain's CDR3 is CASSPPVGSSYEQYF. The CDR3, as DNA: TGTGCCAGCTCACCACCGGTTGGATCCTCCTACGAGCAGTACTTC.

The chain has TRBV7-2 and TRBJ1-1; a weak D match, TRBD1 (6 bases). In germline, CDR1 is SGHTA, CDR2 FQGNSA. The V gene lost 1 base and the J gene lost 0 bases, with 12 bases spanning the gap. There are 16 residues in the CDR3. Here the CDR3 reads CASSLGQGTMNTEAFF. The CDR3 region has the DNA TGTGCCAGCAGCTTAGGGCAGGGGACCATGAACACTGAAGCTTTCTTT.

V gene TRBV18 combines with J gene TRBJ2-2; 13 positions agree with TRBD2. V was pared by 0 bases and J by 4 bases, with 2 bases of the junction left unmatched. Germline V lookup: CDR1 KGHSH, CDR2 LQKENI. The CDR3 spans 17 residues. CDR3 amino acids: CASSPPGLAGSTGELFF. CDR3 nucleotides: TGTGCCAGCTCACCACCGGGACTAGCGGGATCCACCGGGGAGCTGTTTTTT.

The rearrangement links TRBV4-1 to TRBJ2-5, with 9 bases identical to TRBD1. This CDR3 region has 13 residues. In germline, CDR1 is MGHRA, CDR2 YSYEKL. The junction had 1 base not matched to a gene; V was cut back by 4 bases and J by 4 bases. CDR3 sequence (DNA): TGCGCCAGCAGCCCGGGACAGGGAGAGACCCAGTACTTC. Residues: CASSPGQGETQYF.

The chain combines TRBV7-9 with TRBJ2-7; 8 nucleotides align to TRBD2. In germline, CDR1 is SEHNR, CDR2 FQNEAQ (reference sequence). The CDR3 loop spans 15 amino acids. Trimming cost V 7 bases and J 0 bases; bases outside gene matches: 8. CDR3: CASIRSGASSYEQYF. CDR3 in DNA: TGTGCCAGCATCCGTAGCGGGGCGAGCTCCTACGAGCAGTACTTC.

This clone was observed a single time. The chain uses TRBV7-6 and TRBJ2-7; 11 nucleotides align to TRBD1. Germline CDR1 reads SGHVS; CDR2 reads FNYEAQ. The CDR3 contains 14 residues. The V gene end was trimmed by 3 bases and the J gene end by 6 bases; junction bases not matched to a gene: 4. The CDR3 sequence: CASSLDRGRSEQYF. The CDR3 DNA is TGTGCCAGCAGCTTGGACAGGGGGCGAAGCGAGCAGTACTTC.

V gene TRBV7-6 combines with J gene TRBJ2-1, with TRBD2 matching 13 bases. The CDR3 is 17 residues long. The germline V gene has CDR1 SGHVS and CDR2 FNYEAQ. The J segment lost 5 bases and the V segment lost 0 bases, leaving 4 bases of the junction unmatched. The CDR3 nucleotides read TGTGCCAGCAGCTTAGCGGGGGGACTAGCGGGAAACAATGAGCAGTTCTTC. Translating it yields CASSLAGGLAGNNEQFF. The whole variable domain, remainder taken from reference TRBV7-6 and TRBJ2-1, is GAGVSQSPRYKVTKRGQDVALRCDPISGHVSLYWYRQALGQGPEFLTYFNYEAQQDKSGLPNDRFSAERPEGSISTLTIQRTEQRDSAMYRCASSLAGGLAGNNEQFFGPGTRLTVL.

Points on this clone: A much larger clone sits a single nucleotide away, making a read error possible. The rearrangement links TRBV7-3 to TRBJ1-1; 8 bases match TRBD1. This CDR3 spans 13 amino acids. The junction had 1 base not matched to a gene; V was cut back by 3 bases and J by 4 bases. Germline-derived CDR1 and CDR2 are SGHTA and FQGTGA. The CDR3 region is CASSFDRGTEAFF. The CDR3 DNA follows: TGTGCCAGCAGCTTCGACAGGGGCACTGAAGCTTTCTTT.

Points on this clone: Only one base separates this from a far larger clonotype, so it likely reflects a read error. Different DNA sequences within this sample yield the same CDR3. The chain has TRBV7-6 and TRBJ2-3, with 9 bases aligning to TRBD2. Germline CDR1 and CDR2: SGHVS and FNYEAQ. The CDR3 has 16 residues. CDR3 sequence reads: CASSRSTGTSTDTQYF. The DNA for the CDR3 is TGTGCCAGCAGCAGATCAACAGGGACTAGCACGGATACGCAGTATTTT.

Points on this clone: A much larger clone differs by one base, so this may be a read error. The chain has TRBV4-2 and TRBJ2-7, with D tentatively TRBD2 (6 bases). CDR3 length: 15 residues. Trimming shortened V by 0 bases and J by 2 bases, and 11 bases separated the two germline ends. The germline gives CDR1 LGHNA, CDR2 YNFKEQ. The CDR3 spells CASSQDLAAPYEQYF. DNA of the CDR3: TGTGCCAGCAGCCAAGATTTAGCGGCTCCCTACGAGCAGTACTTC.

The chain couples TRBV2 to TRBJ2-7, with 7 nucleotides matching TRBD1. This CDR3 comprises 16 residues. V gave up 5 bases and J gave up 0 bases; unmatched junction bases: 10. Looked up from germline, CDR1 is SNHLY and CDR2 is FYNNEI. The CDR3 sequence: CASSPGTASSSYEQYF. The CDR3 bases are TGTGCCAGCAGTCCCGGGACAGCCAGTAGCTCCTACGAGCAGTACTTC.

This clone was found once. This chain connects TRBV25-1 to TRBJ2-7, with a weak D call TRBD2 (5 bases). The V end lost 0 bases, the J end lost 2 bases, and 14 bases lay between the germline ends. Germline V gene lookup returns CDR1 MGHDK and CDR2 SYGVNS. The CDR3 extends over 16 amino acids. CDR3 bases: TGTGCCAGCAGTGAATATGGAGGACGGTGGCCCTACGAGCAGTACTTC. This sequence encodes CASSEYGGRWPYEQYF.